This TCR beta chain was captured in a study of blood T cell repertoires in COVID-19. About the study: The analysed material was cDNA or gDNA that came from T cells, B-cell-depleted T cells, or PBMCs.

Germline CDR1 and CDR2: MNHEY and SVGAGI. This CDR3 contains 15 residues. Trimming took off 6 bases at V and 6 bases at J, with 17 bases between the two ends. In the authors' workflow: Estimated nucleated cell counts came from reference gene primer amplification. TCRdb keeps only in-frame clones here, not all; method: immunoSEQ multiplex PCR. V, J and clone size reflect that table, while D and trimming were determined from the DNA. The table includes some 500,000 clones, roughly nine tenths detected once. The source of this sequence is a woman in her fifties or sixties with COVID-19, enrolled during active disease. Material for sequencing was peripheral blood. The chain has TRBV6-5 and TRBJ1-4; a possible D gene is TRBD1 (5 bases). CDR3 DNA sequence: TGTGCCAGCAGGGACACGCTTAATTACGATGAAAAACTGTTTTTT. Translation: CASRDTLNYDEKLFF.